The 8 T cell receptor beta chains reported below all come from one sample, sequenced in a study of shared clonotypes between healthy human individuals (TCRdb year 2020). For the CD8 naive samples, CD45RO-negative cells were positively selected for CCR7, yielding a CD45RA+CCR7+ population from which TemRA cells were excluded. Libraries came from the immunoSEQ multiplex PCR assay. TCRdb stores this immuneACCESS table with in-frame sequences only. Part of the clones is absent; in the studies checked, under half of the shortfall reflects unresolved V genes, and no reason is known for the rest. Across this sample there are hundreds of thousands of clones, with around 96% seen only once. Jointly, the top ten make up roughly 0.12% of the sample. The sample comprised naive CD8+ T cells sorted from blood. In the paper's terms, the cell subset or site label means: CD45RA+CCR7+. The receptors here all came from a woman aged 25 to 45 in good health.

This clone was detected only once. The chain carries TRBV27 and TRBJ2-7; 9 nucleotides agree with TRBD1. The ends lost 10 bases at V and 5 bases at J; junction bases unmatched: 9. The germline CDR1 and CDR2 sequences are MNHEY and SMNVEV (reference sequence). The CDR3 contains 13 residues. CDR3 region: CATSDRGVNEQYF. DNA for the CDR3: TGTGCCACCTCGGACAGGGGAGTAAACGAGCAGTACTTC.

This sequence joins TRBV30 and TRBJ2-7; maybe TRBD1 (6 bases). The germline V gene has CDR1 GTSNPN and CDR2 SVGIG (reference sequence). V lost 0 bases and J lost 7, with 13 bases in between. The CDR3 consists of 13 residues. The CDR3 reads CAWSVLGAGEQYF. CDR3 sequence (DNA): TGTGCCTGGAGTGTATTGGGGGCAGGAGAGCAGTACTTC.

This CDR3 reads CASSLHTGWSSNQPQHF. CDR3 bases: TGTGCCAGCAGCTTACACACAGGGTGGAGTAGCAATCAGCCCCAGCATTTT. This chain links TRBV7-8 with TRBJ1-5; D might be TRBD1 (6 bases). The V end lost 2 bases, the J end lost 0 bases, and 14 bases lay between the germline ends. Germline lookup yields CDR1 SGHVS and CDR2 FQNEAQ. The CDR3 runs 17 residues. The full variable domain, with the rest looked up from reference TRBV7-8 and TRBJ1-5, is GAGVSQSPRYKVAKRGQDVALRCDPISGHVSLFWYQQALGQGPEFLTYFQNEAQLDKSGLPSDRFFAERPEGSVSTLKIQRTQQEDSAVYLCASSLHTGWSSNQPQHFGDGTRLSIL.

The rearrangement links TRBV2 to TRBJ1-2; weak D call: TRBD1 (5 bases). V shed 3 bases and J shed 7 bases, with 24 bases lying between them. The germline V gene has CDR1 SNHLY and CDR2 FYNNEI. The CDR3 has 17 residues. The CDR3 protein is CASSDIGQGLLEFGYTF. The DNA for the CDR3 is TGTGCCAGCAGTGATATCGGCCAGGGCCTCCTAGAGTTTGGCTACACCTTC.

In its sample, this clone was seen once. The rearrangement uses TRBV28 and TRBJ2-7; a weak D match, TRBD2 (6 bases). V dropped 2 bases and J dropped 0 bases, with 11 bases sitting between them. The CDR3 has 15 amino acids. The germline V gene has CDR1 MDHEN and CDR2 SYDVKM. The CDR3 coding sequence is TGTGCCAGCAGTTTAGGCGGGGTCCCCTCCTACGAGCAGTACTTC. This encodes CASSLGGVPSYEQYF.

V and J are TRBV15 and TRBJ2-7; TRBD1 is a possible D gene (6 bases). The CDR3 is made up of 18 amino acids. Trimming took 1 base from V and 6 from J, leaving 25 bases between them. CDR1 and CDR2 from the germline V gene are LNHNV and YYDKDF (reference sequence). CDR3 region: CATSRALGAADRASEQYF. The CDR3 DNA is TGTGCCACCAGCAGAGCCCTGGGGGCAGCGGACCGCGCGTCCGAGCAGTACTTC.

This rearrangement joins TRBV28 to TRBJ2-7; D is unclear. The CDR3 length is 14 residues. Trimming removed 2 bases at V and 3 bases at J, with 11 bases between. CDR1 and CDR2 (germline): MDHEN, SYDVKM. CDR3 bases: TGTGCCAGCAGTTTAGGCGCTCTCTTCTACGAGCAGTACTTC. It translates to CASSLGALFYEQYF.

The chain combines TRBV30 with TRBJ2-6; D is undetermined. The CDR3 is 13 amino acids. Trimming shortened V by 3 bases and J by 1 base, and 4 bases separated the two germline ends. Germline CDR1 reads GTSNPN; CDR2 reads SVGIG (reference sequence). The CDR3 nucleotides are TGTGCCTGGAGGGGGTCTGGGGCCAACGTCCTGACTTTC. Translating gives CAWRGSGANVLTF.